Given below is one T cell receptor beta chain in context. The data originate from a study of cytomegalovirus exposure and HLA in healthy donors. Germline CDR1 is GTSNPN and CDR2 is SVGIG (reference sequence). V lost 0 bases and J lost 0, with 6 bases in between. The CDR3 sequence is 14 residues long. Primers for the PCR totalled 60 Vbeta and 13 Jbeta. Only in-frame clones appear in the TCRdb table, and some are missing; sequencing was by immunoSEQ multiplex PCR. The sample has some 120,000 clones; more than 80% are singletons. This sequence joins TRBV30 and TRBJ1-5, with a weak D call TRBD1 (6 bases). The sequencing sample was made of PBMCs. This clonotype was obtained from a man aged 25-40 years in good health and CMV-seropositive. For the CDR3, the DNA is TGTGCCTGGAGTGTAGGGGGTAGCAATCAGCCCCAGCATTTT. Residues: CAWSVGGSNQPQHF.